The text below deals with one TCR beta chain. Generated by immunoSEQ multiplex PCR, the TCRdb table keeps only in-frame clones and is missing some. This sample has approximately 230,000 clones, with under 90% found just once. These data originate in a study of blood T cell repertoires in COVID-19. Turning to the study itself: Sources were T cells, B-cell-depleted T cells, or PBMCs; the material itself was cDNA or gDNA.

The study recruited people aged about 18 to 90 years across 20 to 30 US areas. The CDR3 contains 15 residues. Per the germline V gene, CDR1 is LNHDA and CDR2 is SQIVND (reference sequence). Trimming took 3 bases from V and 4 from J; bases not matched to a gene: 5. Material for sequencing was PBMCs or T cells enriched from blood (not recorded which). The chain uses TRBV19 and TRBJ2-3; 9 nucleotides line up with TRBD2. This clonotype was sampled from a man aged 35 to 55 who had recovered from COVID-19. CDR3 DNA sequence: TGTGCCAGTAGTATCGGGGGACTAGCCCCAGATACGCAGTATTTT. It translates to CASSIGGLAPDTQYF.